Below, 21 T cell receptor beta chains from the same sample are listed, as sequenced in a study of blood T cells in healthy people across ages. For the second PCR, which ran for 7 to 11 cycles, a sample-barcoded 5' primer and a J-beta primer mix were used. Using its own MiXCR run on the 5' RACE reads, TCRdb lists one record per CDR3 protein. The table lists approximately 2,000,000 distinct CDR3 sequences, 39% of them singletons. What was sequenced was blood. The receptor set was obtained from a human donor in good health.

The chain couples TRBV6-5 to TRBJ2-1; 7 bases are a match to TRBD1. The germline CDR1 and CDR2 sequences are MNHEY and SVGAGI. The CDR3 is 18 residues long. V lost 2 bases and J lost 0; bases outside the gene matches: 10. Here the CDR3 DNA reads TGTGCCAGCAGTTACCTCCCCAGAGCAGGGGGCTCCTACAATGAGCAGTTCTTC. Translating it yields CASSYLPRAGGSYNEQFF.

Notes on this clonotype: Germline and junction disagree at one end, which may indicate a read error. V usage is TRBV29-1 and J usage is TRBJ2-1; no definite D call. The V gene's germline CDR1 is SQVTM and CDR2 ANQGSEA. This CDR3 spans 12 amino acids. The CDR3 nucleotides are TGCAGCGTTGAAGGGCAGTTGGATGAACAGTTCTTC. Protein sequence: CSVEGQLDEQFF.

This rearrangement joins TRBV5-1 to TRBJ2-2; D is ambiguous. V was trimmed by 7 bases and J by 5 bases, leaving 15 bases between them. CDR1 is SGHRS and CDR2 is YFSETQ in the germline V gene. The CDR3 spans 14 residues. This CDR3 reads CASGPDQTTGELFF. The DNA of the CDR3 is TGCGCCAGCGGGCCGGATCAAACAACCGGGGAGCTGTTTTTT.

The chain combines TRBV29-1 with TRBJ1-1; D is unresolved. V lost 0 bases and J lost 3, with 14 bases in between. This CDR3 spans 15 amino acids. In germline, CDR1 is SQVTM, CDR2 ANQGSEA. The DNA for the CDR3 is TGCAGCGTTGAAGATCTCCGGGATGGGGACACTGAAGCTTTCTTT. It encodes CSVEDLRDGDTEAFF.

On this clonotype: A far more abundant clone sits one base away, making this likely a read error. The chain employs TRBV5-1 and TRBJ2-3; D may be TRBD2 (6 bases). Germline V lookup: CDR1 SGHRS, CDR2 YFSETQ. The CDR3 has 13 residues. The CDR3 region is CASSLVGGDMQYF. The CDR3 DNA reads TGCGCCAGCAGCTTGGTGGGAGGAGATATGCAGTATTTT.

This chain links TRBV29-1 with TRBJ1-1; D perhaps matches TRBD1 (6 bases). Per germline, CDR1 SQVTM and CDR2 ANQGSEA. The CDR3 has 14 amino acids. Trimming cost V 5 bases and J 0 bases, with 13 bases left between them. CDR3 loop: CSVHQGTVNTEAFF. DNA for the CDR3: TGCAGCGTTCACCAGGGGACGGTGAACACTGAAGCTTTCTTT.

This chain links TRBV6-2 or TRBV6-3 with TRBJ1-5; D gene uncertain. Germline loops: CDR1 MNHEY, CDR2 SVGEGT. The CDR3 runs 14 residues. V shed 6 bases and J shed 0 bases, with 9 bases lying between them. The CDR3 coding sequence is TGTGCCAGCAGAGGACCGATTAGCAATCAGCCCCAGCATTTT. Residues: CASRGPISNQPQHF.

As DNA, the CDR3 is TGTGCCAGCAGCTTAACCGACAGCAATGGCTACACCTTC. This codes for CASSLTDSNGYTF. The genes are TRBV7-9 and TRBJ1-2; D is perhaps TRBD1 (5 bases). Germline CDR1 and CDR2: SEHNR and FQNEAQ (reference sequence). With 2 bases removed from V and 6 bases from J, the gap between germline ends came to 10 bases. CDR3 length equals 13 residues. The complete variable domain, with remaining parts taken from reference TRBV7-9 and TRBJ1-2, reads DTGVSQNPRHKITKRGQNVTFRCDPISEHNRLYWYRQTLGQGPEFLTYFQNEAQLEKSRLLSDRFSAERPKGSFSTLEIQRTEQGDSAMYLCASSLTDSNGYTFGSGTRLTVV.

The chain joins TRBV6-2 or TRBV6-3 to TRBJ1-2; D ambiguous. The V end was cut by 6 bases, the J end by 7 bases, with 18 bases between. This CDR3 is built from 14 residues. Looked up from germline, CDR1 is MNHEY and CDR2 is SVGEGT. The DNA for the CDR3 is TGTGCCAGCAGGAATGATTACACTAGTACTGGCTACACCTTC. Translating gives CASRNDYTSTGYTF.

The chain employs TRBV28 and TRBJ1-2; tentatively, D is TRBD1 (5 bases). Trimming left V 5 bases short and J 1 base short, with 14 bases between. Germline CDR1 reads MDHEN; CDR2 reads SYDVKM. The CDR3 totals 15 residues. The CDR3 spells CASSPGARLNYGYTF. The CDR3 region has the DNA TGTGCCAGCAGTCCCGGGGCCAGACTTAACTATGGCTACACCTTC.

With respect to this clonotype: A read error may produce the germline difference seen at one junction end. Here the CDR3 DNA reads TGCGCCAGCGGCTTAATGGGGACAGGGGTTGAAAAACTGTTTTTT. Its translation is CASGLMGTGVEKLFF. The chain employs TRBV5-1 and TRBJ1-4; TRBD1 agrees at 10 bases. Germline-derived CDR1 and CDR2 are SGHRS and YFSETQ. CDR3 size: 15 residues. The full variable domain, in which reference TRBV5-1 and TRBJ1-4 provide the parts outside the CDR3, is KAGVTQTPRYLIKTRGQQVTLSCSPISGHRSVSWYQQTPGQGLQFLFEYFSETQRNKGNFPGRFSGRQFSNSRSEMNVSTLELGDSALYLCASGLMGTGVEKLFFGSGTQLSVL.

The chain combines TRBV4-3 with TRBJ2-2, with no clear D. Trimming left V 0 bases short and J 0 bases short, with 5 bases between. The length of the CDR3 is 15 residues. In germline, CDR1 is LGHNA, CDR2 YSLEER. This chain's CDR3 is CASSQDHPNTGELFF. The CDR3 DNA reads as TGCGCCAGCAGCCAAGATCATCCGAACACCGGGGAGCTGTTTTTT.

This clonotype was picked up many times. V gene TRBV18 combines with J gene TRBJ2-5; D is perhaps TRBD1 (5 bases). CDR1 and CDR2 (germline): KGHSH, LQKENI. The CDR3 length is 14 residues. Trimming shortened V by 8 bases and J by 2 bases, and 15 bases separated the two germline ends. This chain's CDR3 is CASSPPGAQETQYF. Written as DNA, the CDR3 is TGTGCCAGCAGCCCGCCTGGGGCGCAAGAGACCCAGTACTTC. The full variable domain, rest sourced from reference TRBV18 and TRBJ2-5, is NAGVMQNPRHLVRRRGQEARLRCSPMKGHSHVYWYRQLPEEGLKFMVYLQKENIIDESGMPKERFSAEFPKEGPSILRIQQVVRGDSAAYFCASSPPGAQETQYFGPGTRLLVL.

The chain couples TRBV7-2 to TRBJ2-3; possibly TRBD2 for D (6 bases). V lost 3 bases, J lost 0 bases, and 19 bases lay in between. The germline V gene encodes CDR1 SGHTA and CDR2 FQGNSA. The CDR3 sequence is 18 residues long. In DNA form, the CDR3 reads TGTGCCAGCAGCTTGTCTCCCCCTGGCAGCGGGAGCACAGATACGCAGTATTTT. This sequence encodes CASSLSPPGSGSTDTQYF.

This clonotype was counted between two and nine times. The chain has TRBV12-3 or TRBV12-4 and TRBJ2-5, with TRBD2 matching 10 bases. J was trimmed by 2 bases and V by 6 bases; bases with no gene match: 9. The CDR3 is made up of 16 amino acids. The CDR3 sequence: CASSHRTSGGQETQYF. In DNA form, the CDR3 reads TGTGCCAGCAGCCATAGGACTAGCGGAGGACAAGAGACCCAGTACTTC.

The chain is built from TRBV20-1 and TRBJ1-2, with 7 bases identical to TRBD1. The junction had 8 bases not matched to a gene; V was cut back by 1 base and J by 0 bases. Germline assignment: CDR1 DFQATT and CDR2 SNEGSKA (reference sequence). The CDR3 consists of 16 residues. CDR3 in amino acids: CSARALGQIANYGYTF. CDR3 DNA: TGCAGTGCTAGAGCCCTGGGACAGATAGCTAACTATGGCTACACCTTC.

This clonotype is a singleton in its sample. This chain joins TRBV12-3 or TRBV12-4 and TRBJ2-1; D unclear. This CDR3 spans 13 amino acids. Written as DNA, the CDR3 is TGTGTCAGTAGTTTTGGCAGATACAATGAGCAGTTCTTC. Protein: CVSSFGRYNEQFF.

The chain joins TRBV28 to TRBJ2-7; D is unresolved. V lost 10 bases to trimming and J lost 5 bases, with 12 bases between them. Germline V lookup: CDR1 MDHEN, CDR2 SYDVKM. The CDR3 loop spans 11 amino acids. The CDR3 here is CATVGTHEQYF. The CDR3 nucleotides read TGTGCCACGGTCGGAACCCACGAGCAGTACTTC.

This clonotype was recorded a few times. The CDR3: CSAIQGASRYEQYF. The CDR3 nucleotides are TGCAGTGCGATACAGGGGGCTTCTCGCTACGAGCAGTACTTC. This rearrangement joins TRBV20-1 to TRBJ2-7; 9 bases fit TRBD1. This CDR3 spans 14 amino acids. Unmatched junction bases numbered 9, after V lost 6 bases and J lost 3 bases. Germline CDR1 is DFQATT and CDR2 is SNEGSKA (reference sequence).

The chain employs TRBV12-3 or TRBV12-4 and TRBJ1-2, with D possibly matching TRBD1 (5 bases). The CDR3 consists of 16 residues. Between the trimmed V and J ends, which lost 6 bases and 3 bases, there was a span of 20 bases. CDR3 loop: CASSPSPGEGDYGYTF. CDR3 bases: TGTGCCAGCAGCCCCTCCCCGGGGGAGGGAGACTATGGCTACACCTTC.

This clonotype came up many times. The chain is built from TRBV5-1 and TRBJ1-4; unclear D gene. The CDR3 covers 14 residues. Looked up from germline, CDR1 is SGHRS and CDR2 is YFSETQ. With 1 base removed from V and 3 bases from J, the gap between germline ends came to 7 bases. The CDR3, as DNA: TGCGCCAGCAGCTTGTCTGTGTCTAATGAAAAACTGTTTTTT. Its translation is CASSLSVSNEKLFF.